This T cell receptor beta chain was documented in a study of tumor-infiltrating lymphocytes in primary liver carcinoma. Study-wide background: The patient population consisted of men and women between 30 and 69 years of age. All lesions had stage T1-T3 N0M0 and roughly 4 to 11 cm widths.

General observations from the study: Significantly greater top-250-clone fractions characterized tumors relative to blood (p = 0.039). Tumor-adjacent and tumor-blood pairs overlapped less than tumor region pairs did.

Between about 20 and 30 mg of unsorted bulk tissue served as the source from which RNA and DNA were co-extracted. From approximately 450 ng total RNA, TCR beta cDNA was generated with a primer in the constant region. ARM-PCR was slightly modified, and three nested multiplex PCR rounds with it gave rise to the TCR beta libraries. A C-beta reverse primer was combined with TRBV1-TRBV30 forward primers in the first two PCR rounds, and each round had around 10 cycles. Each CDR3 protein gets one entry after TCRdb re-called the multiplex PCR reads with MiXCR. This sample has about 100,000 distinct CDR3 sequences, with about two thirds found just once. The CDR3 consists of 14 residues. V lost 3 bases and J 3 bases, leaving 8 bases between the germline ends. This clonotype came up many times. Its antigen is currently unknown.

Source material: liver tumor tissue from sampling region 2. Subset described: tumor region T2, inferior pole. The receptor comes from a woman in her fifties or sixties with primary liver carcinoma and hepatitis B virus infection. The V call is TRBV12-3 or TRBV12-4, the J call TRBJ2-2, with D possibly matching TRBD1 (5 bases). The CDR3 region is CASSFDSYTGELFF. CDR3 DNA sequence: TGTGCCAGCAGTTTCGACAGTTACACCGGGGAGCTGTTTTTT.